The clone carrying this T cell receptor beta chain is a singleton in its sample. The sample originates from a study of blood T cells in healthy people across ages. Study background: Roughly one uniquely barcoded beta molecule per two T cells was captured.

At least 5 micrograms of total RNA were extracted per sample. The use of a sample-barcoded 5' primer and a J-beta primer mix characterized a second PCR of about 7 to 12 cycles. TCRdb reprocessed the 5' RACE reads via MiXCR and lists one record per CDR3 protein. There are about 1.5 million distinct CDR3 sequences in the sample; roughly 40% occur only once, and less than 8% lies in the top ten. The CDR3 has 17 amino acids. V shed 8 bases and J 0 bases; nucleotides not matched to a gene: 12. The V gene's germline CDR1 is LGHNA and CDR2 YNFKEQ. Sequencing input: blood. The chain couples TRBV4-2 to TRBJ2-7, with 11 bases lining up with TRBD2. The TCR comes from a woman under 30 in good health. The CDR3 sequence is CASALTSGEPSSYEQYF. Written as DNA, the CDR3 is TGTGCCAGCGCTCTGACTAGCGGGGAGCCTAGCTCCTACGAGCAGTACTTC.